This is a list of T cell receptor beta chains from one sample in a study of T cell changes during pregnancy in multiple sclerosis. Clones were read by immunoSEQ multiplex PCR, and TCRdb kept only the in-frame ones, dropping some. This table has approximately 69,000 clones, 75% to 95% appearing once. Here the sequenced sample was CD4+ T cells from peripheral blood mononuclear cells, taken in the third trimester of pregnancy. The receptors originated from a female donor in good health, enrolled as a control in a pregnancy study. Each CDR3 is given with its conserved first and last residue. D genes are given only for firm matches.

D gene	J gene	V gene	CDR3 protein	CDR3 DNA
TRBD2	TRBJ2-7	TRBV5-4	CASSEGTSGGASEQYF	TGTGCCAGCAGCGAAGGGACTAGCGGGGGGGCTTCCGAGCAGTACTTC
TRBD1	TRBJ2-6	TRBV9	CASSAAPAGGNGANVLTF	TGTGCCAGCAGCGCCGCCCCCGCAGGGGGAAATGGGGCCAACGTCCTGACTTTC
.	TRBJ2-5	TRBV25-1	CASSDYVGVQETQYF	TGTGCCAGCAGTGATTACGTAGGGGTGCAAGAGACCCAGTACTTC
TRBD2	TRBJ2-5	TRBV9	CASSVVGTSGGAGETQYF	TGTGCCAGCAGCGTAGTTGGGACTAGCGGGGGGGCGGGGGAGACCCAGTACTTC
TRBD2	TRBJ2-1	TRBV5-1	CASSLGLAGGQSEQFF	TGCGCCAGCAGCTTGGGACTAGCGGGGGGGCAAAGTGAGCAGTTCTTC
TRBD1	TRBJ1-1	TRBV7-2	CASSRGLGTEAFF	TGTGCCAGCAGCAGGGGGCTTGGGACTGAAGCTTTCTTT
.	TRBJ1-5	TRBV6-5	CASSYGRSNQPQHF	TGTGCCAGCAGTTACGGTCGGAGCAATCAGCCCCAGCATTTT
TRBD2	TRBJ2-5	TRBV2	CASSLGTSGSETQYF	TGTGCCAGCAGTCTTGGGACTAGCGGTTCGGAGACCCAGTACTTC
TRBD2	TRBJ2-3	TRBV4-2	CASSPLLAGVDTQYF	TGTGCCAGCAGCCCACTACTAGCGGGGGTCGATACGCAGTATTTT
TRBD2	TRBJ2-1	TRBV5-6	CASSLPGLAGNNEQFF	TGTGCCAGCAGCTTACCGGGACTAGCGGGGAACAATGAGCAGTTCTTC
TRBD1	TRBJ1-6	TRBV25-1	CASSQGANLYNSPLHF	TGTGCCAGCAGCCAGGGGGCAAACCTCTATAATTCACCCCTCCACTTT
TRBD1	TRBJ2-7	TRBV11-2	CASSPLRTGYPYEQYF	TGTGCCAGCAGCCCCCTCCGGACAGGGTACCCCTACGAGCAGTACTTC
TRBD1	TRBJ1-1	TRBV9	CASSGQGFTEAFF	TGTGCCAGCAGCGGACAGGGTTTCACTGAAGCTTTCTTT
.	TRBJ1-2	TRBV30	CAWSVQGRNGYTF	TGTGCCTGGAGTGTACAAGGGAGGAATGGCTACACCTTC
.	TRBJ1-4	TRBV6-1	CASRPTASTNEKLFF	TGTGCCAGCAGGCCTACAGCCTCAACTAATGAAAAACTGTTTTTT
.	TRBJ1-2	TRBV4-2	CASSQGEIPNYGYTF	TGTGCCAGCAGCCAAGGGGAGATTCCTAACTATGGCTACACCTTC
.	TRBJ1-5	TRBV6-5	CASRPSGEQGQPQHF	TGTGCCAGCAGGCCGAGCGGCGAGCAAGGTCAGCCCCAGCATTTT
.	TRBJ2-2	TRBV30	CAWSGQANTGELFF	TGTGCCTGGAGTGGACAGGCGAACACCGGGGAGCTGTTTTTT